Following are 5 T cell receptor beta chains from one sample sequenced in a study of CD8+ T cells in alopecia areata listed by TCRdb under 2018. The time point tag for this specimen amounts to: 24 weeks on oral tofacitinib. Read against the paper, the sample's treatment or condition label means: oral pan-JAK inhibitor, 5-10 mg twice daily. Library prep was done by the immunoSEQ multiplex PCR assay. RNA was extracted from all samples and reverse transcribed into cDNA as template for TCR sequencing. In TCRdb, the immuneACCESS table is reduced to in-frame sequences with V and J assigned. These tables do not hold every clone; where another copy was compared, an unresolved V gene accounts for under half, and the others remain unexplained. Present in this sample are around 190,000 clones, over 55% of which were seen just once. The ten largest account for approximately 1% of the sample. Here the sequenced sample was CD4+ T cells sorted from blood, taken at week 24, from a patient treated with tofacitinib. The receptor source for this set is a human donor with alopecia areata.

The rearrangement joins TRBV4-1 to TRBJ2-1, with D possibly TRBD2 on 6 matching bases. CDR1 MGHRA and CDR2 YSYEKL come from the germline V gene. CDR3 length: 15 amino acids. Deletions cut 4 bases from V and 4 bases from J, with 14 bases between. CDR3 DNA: TGCGCCAGCAGCCCAACATGGGGGGTGTACAATGAGCAGTTCTTC. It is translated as CASSPTWGVYNEQFF.

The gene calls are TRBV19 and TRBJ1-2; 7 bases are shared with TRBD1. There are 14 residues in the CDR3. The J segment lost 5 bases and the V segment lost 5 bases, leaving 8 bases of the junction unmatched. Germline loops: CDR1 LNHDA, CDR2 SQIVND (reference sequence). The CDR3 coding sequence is TGTGCCAGTAGTCTTCTGGAGGGACAGTATGGCTACACCTTC. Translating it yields CASSLLEGQYGYTF.

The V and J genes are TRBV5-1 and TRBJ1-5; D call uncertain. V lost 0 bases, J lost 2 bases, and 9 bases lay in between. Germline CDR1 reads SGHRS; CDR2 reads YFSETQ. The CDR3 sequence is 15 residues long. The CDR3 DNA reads TGCGCCAGCAGCTTGGGATCGGGTGGCAATCAGCCCCAGCATTTT. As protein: CASSLGSGGNQPQHF.

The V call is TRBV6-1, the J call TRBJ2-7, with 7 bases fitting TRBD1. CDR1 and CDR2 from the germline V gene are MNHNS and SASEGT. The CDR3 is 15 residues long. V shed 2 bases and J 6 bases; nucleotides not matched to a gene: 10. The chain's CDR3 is CASSEFVTGLREQYF. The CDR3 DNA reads TGTGCCAGCAGTGAATTCGTGACAGGGTTGCGCGAGCAGTACTTC.

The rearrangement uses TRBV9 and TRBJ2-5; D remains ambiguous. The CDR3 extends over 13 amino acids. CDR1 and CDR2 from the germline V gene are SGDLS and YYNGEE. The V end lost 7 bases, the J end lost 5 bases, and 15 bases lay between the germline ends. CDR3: CASSVGLSETQYF. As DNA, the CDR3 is TGTGCCAGCTCCGTTGGATTGTCGGAGACCCAGTACTTC. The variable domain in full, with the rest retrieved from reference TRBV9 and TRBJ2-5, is DSGVTQTPKHLITATGQRVTLRCSPRSGDLSVYWYQQSLDQGLQFLIQYYNGEERAKGNILERFSAQQFPDLHSELNLSSLELGDSALYFCASSVGLSETQYFGPGTRLLVL.